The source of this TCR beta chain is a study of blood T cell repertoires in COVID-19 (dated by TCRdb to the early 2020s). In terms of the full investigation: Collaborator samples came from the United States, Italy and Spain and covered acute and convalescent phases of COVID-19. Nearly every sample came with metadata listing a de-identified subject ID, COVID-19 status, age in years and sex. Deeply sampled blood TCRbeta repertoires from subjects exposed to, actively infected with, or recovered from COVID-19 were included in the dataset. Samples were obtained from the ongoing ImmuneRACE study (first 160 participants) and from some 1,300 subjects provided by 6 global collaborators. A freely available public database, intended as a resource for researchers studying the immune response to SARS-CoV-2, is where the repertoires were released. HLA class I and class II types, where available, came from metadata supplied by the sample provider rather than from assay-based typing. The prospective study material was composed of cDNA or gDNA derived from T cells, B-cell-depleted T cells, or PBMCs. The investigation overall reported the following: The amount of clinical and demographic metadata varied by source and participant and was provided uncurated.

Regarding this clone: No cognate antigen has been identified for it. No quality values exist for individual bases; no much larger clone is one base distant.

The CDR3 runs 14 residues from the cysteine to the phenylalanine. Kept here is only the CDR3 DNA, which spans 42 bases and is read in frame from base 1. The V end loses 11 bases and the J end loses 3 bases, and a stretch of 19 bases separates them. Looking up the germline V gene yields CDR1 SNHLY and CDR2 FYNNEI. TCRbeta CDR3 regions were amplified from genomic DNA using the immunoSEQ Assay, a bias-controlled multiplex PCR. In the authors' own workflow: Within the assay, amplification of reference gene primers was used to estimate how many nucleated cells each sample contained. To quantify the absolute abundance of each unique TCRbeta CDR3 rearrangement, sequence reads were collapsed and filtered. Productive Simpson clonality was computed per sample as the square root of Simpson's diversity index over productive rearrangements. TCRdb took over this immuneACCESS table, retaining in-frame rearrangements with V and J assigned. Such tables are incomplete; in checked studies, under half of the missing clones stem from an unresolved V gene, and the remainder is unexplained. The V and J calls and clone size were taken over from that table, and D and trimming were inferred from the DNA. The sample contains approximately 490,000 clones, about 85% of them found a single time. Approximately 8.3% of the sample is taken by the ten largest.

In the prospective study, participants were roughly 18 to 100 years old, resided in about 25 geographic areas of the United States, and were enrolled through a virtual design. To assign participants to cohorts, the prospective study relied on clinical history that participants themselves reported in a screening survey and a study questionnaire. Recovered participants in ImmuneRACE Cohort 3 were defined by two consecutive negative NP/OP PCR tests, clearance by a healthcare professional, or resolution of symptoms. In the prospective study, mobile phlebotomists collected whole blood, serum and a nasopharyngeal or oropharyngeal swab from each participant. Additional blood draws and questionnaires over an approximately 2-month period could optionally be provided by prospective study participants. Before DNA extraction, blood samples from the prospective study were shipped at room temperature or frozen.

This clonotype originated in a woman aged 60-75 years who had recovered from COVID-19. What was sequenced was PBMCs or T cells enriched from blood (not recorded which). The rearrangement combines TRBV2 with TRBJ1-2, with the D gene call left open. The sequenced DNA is TGTGCCGACTCTGAGGTGGAGGGCTACTATGGCTACACCTTC. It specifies CADSEVEGYYGYTF.